A single T cell receptor beta chain is shown here with its context. This clone was recorded only once. Its antigen specificity is not known. Base quality data are lacking; no much larger clone is found one base away. This record belongs to a study of shared clonotypes between healthy human individuals (dated by TCRdb to 2019 to 2021). Broadly, across the study: The cohort included a few men and a couple of women between 18 and 49 years of age. For each donor, three plates each were used for CD4 naive and CD4 memory, two plates were used for CD8 naive, and one plate was used for CD8 memory. The study deeply sequenced blood TCR repertoires of about 5 healthy adults to estimate repertoire size and the extent of clonotype sharing between individuals. Different laboratories and diverse techniques were used to prepare libraries and sequence TCR repertoires, to increase sequencing depth and limit assay-specific biases. Per donor, leukapheresis produced somewhere between about 0.85 and 9.5 billion PBMCs. Here is what the overall study found, with its caveats: Larger estimated clonotype richness was generally found for naive subsets than for memory subsets. Rarefaction of sorted-subset datasets indicated incomplete sequencing despite the large sequencing depth. Based on pairwise subsampling, the degree of clonotype sharing among donors was expected to be affected by sequencing depth. Sampling was limited to blood, and TCR repertoires in tissue likely differ from TCR repertoires in blood. Because the study included only a small number of donors, the genetic and exposure-history diversity represented was limited. Compared with non-shared clonotypes, the clonotypes found in all four sorted-subset donors had higher generation probabilities. Across a few donors, 5% to 6% of naive CD4, roughly 3.3% of naive CD8, under 2.5% of memory CD4, and 0.4% to 0.45% of memory CD8 clonotypes were shared.

From the cysteine up to the phenylalanine, the CDR3 has a length of 14 residues. Only the CDR3 DNA stays, 42 bases, in frame from base 1. The V and J ends are trimmed by 1 base and 2 bases, leaving 9 bases between them. CDR1 and CDR2, looked up from the germline V gene (reference sequence), are SGHKS and YYEKEE. Using the deep immunoSEQ assay, TCR CDR3 regions were amplified from genomic DNA by multiplex PCR. Extracted genomic DNA from each cell subset was spread evenly across all wells of several immunoSEQ 96-well plates, with each plate serving as a replicate. For sorted subsets, about 200 ng genomic DNA, equal to about 30,000 T cell genomes, was loaded into each replicate PCR. The purified libraries were quantified using a Qubit 3.0 fluorometer, sized with a Bioanalyzer 2100, and then quantified again using the KAPA Library Quantification kit. Every immunoSEQ 96-well plate was sequenced on a separate single-read 150-cycle Illumina NextSeq 550 flow cell. In the source study's methods: The immunoSEQ output contained only junctional sequences without quality scores, so filtering could not match that applied to full-length reads. Sequences were annotated with PyIR, a Python wrapper for IgBLAST v1.9, using IMGT germline references to assign V/J genes and CDR3. Reads were filtered out if the reads had weak V/J assignments (E-value above 1e-6), no CDR3, stop codons, out-of-frame junctions, or ambiguous translated residues. V3J clonotypes were defined as sequences sharing an identical inferred V gene, J gene, and CDR3 amino acid sequence. Percentage overlap between repertoires was calculated by dividing the number of shared unique clonotypes by the size of the smaller repertoire. Three approaches were used to assess repertoire richness: RTK rarefaction, the Chao1 estimator, and Recon v2.1 estimates of unobserved clonotypes. Generation probabilities were computed with OLGA for all TCRbeta clonotypes obtained by the gDNA method from a few donors. TCRdb mirrors the immuneACCESS table, restricted to in-frame sequences. Some clones are absent from its copies; in checked studies, under half trace to an unresolved V gene, and the reason for the others is unknown. D and trimming were read from the DNA, whereas the V and J calls and clone size are those reported in that table. Within this sample are approximately 1.4 million clones, with 95% to 99% of them counted one time only. In total, the top ten clones hold 0.45% of the sample.

Healthy HIV-negative adults with no recently reported acute infections or vaccinations were included as donors. Every donor was a Caucasian adult residing in Nashville, Tennessee, USA. CD4+ T cells were enriched by magnetic negative selection; naive cells were then positively selected on CD45RA, and the negative fraction formed the memory subset. After blood collection by leukapheresis, PBMCs were isolated using Ficoll-Histopaque density gradient centrifugation and then cryopreserved in the vapor phase of liquid nitrogen. Analytical flow cytometry was used to check the purity and quantity of each magnetically sorted T cell population. From each sorted fraction, genomic DNA was isolated and quantified by UV absorbance on a Nanodrop 2000c.

Sequencing was carried out using naive CD4+ T cells sorted from blood. The cell subset or site label here, explained by the study, means: CD45RA+ positively selected. This receptor chain uses TRBV5-5 and TRBJ1-1, with no confidently assigned D gene. The source is a man aged 25-40 years in good health. The DNA is TGTGCCAGCAGCTTGTATTCGGGAAACACTGAAGCTTTCTTT. The encoded protein is CASSLYSGNTEAFF.